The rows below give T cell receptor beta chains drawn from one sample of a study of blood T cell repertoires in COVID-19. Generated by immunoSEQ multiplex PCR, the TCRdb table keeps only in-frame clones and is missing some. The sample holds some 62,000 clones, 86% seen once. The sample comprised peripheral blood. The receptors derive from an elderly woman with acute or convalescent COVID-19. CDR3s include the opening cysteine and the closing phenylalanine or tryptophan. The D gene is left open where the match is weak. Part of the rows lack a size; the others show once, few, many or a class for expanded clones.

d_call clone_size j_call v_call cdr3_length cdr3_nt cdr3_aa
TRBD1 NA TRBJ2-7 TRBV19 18 TGTGCCAGTAGTCCCTGGACAGGGGGCGGAACCCGAGGAGACGAGCAGTACTTC CASSPWTGGGTRGDEQYF
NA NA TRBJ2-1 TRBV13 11 TGTGCCAGCAGCTTATACTATGAGCAGTTCTTC CASSLYYEQFF
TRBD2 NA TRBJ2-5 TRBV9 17 TGTGCCAGCAGCCCCCAGTGGGGACTAGCGGTAAAAGAGACCCAGTACTTC CASSPQWGLAVKETQYF
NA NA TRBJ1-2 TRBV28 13 TGTGCCAGCAAGCAGGGGTTCAGCTATGGCTACACCTTC CASKQGFSYGYTF
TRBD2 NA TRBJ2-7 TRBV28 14 TGTGCCAGCAGTATCCCCGGGAGGGCCTACGAGCAGTACTTC CASSIPGRAYEQYF
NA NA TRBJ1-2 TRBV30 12 TGTGCCGGCCGACTGACTAACTATGGCTACACCTTC CAGRLTNYGYTF
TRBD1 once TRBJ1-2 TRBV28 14 TGTGCCAGCAGTTTATGGAGCAGGGGGGTCGGCTACACCTTC CASSLWSRGVGYTF
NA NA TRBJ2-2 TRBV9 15 TGTGCCAGCAGCGGGGCCCAGGGGAACACCGGGGAGCTGTTTTTT CASSGAQGNTGELFF
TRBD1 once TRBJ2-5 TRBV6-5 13 TGTGCCAGCAGTCGGACAGGGTTGGAGACCCAGTACTTC CASSRTGLETQYF
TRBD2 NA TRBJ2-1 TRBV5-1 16 TGCGCCAGCAGCTTGACTAGCGGGGCGATCTACAATGAGCAGTTCTTC CASSLTSGAIYNEQFF
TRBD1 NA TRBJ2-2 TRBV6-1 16 TGTGCCAGCAGTGTACCGGGACAGGGGTCCCCCGGGGAGCTGTTTTTT CASSVPGQGSPGELFF
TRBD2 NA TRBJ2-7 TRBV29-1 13 TGCAGCGTTGTGACTGGCGGGAGCCACGAGCAGTACTTC CSVVTGGSHEQYF
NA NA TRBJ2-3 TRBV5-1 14 TGCGCCAGCGCCCCGGGATTTAGCACAGATACGCAGTATTTT CASAPGFSTDTQYF
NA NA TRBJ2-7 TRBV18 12 TGTGCCAGCTCCGCAGGGTCCTACGAGCAGTACTTC CASSAGSYEQYF
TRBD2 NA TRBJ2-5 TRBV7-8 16 TGTGCCAGCAGCCAAATGGGGGGACTAACCCAAGAGACCCAGTACTTC CASSQMGGLTQETQYF
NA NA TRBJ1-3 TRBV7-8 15 TGTGCCAGCAGCCCGCTCCTCAGCTCTGGAAACACCATATATTTT CASSPLLSSGNTIYF
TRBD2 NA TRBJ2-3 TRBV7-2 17 TGTGCCAGCAGCTTAGCGGAAGCTAGCGGGGGGGCAGATACGCAGTATTTT CASSLAEASGGADTQYF
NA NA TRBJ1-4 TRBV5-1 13 TGCGCCAGCAGCTTGGAGGGGTTTGAAAAACTGTTTTTT CASSLEGFEKLFF
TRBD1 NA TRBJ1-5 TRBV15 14 TGTGCCACCAGCAGAAAACAGGGGAATCAGCCCCAGCATTTT CATSRKQGNQPQHF
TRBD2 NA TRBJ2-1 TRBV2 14 TGTGCCAGCAGTGAAAGCGGGGGACTAGTGCAGCAGTTCTTC CASSESGGLVQQFF
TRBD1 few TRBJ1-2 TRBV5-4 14 TGTGCCAGCAGCATTACAGGGGTGGGCCGCGGCTACACCTTC CASSITGVGRGYTF
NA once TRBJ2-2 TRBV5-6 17 TGTGCCAGCAGCCCTAATACAGGGCGGCTGAACACCGGGGAGCTGTTTTTT CASSPNTGRLNTGELFF
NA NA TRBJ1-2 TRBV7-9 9 TGTGCCAGCAGCCCCGTCGGCACCTTC CASSPVGTF
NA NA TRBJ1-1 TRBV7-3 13 TGTGCCAGCAGCCCCTCGGGAGGAGGTGAAGCTTTCTTT CASSPSGGGEAFF
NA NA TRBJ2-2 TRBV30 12 TGTGCCTGGAGGAGGTCGGCCGGGGAGCTGTTTTTT CAWRRSAGELFF
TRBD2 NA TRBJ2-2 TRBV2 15 TGTGCCAGCAGCACTAGCGGGGGGGCCGGCGGGGAGCTGTTTTTT CASSTSGGAGGELFF
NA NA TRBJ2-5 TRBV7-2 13 TGTGCCAGCAGCTTAACATTTCAAGAGACCCAGTACTTC CASSLTFQETQYF
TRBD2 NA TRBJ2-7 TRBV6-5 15 TGTGCCAGCAGTTACACCCAGACTAGCGGCAGTGAGCAGTACTTC CASSYTQTSGSEQYF
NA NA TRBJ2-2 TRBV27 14 TGTGCCAGCGGGACATACCCTTACACCGGGGAGCTGTTTTTT CASGTYPYTGELFF
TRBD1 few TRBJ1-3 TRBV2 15 TGTGCCAGCAAACCCGGGACAGGGGCTGGAAACACCATATATTTT CASKPGTGAGNTIYF
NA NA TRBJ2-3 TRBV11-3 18 TGTGCCAGCAGCCCCAGGCGGGCCGTCGGGAGCGGCACAGATACGCAGTATTTT CASSPRRAVGSGTDTQYF
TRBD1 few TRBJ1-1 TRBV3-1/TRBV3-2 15 TGTGCCAGCAGCCAAGAGGCAGGGGGGAACACTGAAGCTTTCTTT CASSQEAGGNTEAFF
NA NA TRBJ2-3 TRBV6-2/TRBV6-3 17 TGTGCCAGCAGTTACTCCCAATTCACAGGGTACGGAGATACGCAGTATTTT CASSYSQFTGYGDTQYF
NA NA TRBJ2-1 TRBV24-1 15 TGTGCCACCAGTGACGCGGGACGGTCCTACAATGAGCAGTTCTTC CATSDAGRSYNEQFF
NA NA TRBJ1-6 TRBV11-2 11 TGTGCCAGCAGCTCAAATTCACCCCTCCACTTT CASSSNSPLHF
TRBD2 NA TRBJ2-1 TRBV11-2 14 TGTGCCAGCAGCTTAGCCGGGACTAGCAATGAGCAGTTCTTC CASSLAGTSNEQFF
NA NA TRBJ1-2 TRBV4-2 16 TGTGCCAGCAGCCGATCCCGGGGACAACAGTCTATTGACTACACCTTC CASSRSRGQQSIDYTF
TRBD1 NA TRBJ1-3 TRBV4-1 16 TGCGCCAGCAGCCAATTTTGGGACAGTCTAGGAAACACCATATATTTT CASSQFWDSLGNTIYF
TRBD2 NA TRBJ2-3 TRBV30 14 TGTGCCTGGAGGAAACTAGCGGGAGTAGATACGCAGTATTTT CAWRKLAGVDTQYF
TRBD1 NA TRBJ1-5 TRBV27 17 TGTGCCAGCAGTTCCCGCCGGGACAGGGGATTCCATCAGCCCCAGCATTTT CASSSRRDRGFHQPQHF
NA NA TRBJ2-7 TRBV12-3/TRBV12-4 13 TGTGCCAGCAGTGACAGCCTAGCCTACGAGCAGTACTTC CASSDSLAYEQYF
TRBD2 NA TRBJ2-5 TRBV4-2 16 TGTGCCAGCAGCCAGTCACTAGCGGGAGAGGGAGAGACCCAGTACTTC CASSQSLAGEGETQYF
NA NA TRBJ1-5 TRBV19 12 TGTGCCAGTAGTTACCCCCAGGCGCCCCAGCATTTT CASSYPQAPQHF
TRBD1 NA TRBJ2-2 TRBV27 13 TGTGCCAGCCGTAGACAGGGTCCCGGGGAGCTGTTTTTT CASRRQGPGELFF
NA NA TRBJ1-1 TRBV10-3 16 TGTGCCATCAGTGAGTCGTGGCAGGGCTTGGACACTGAAGCTTTCTTT CAISESWQGLDTEAFF
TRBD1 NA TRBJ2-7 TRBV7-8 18 TGTGCCAGCAGCTCCCTCGGCACAGGGGCGGACCTCTCCTACGAGCAGTACTTC CASSSLGTGADLSYEQYF
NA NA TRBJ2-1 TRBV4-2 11 TGCGCCAGCACCCGAAGGGGGTCGGAGTTCTTC CASTRRGSEFF
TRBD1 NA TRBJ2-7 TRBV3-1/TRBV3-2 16 TGTGCCAGCAGCCAAGATTGGACCGGGACAGGGGACGAGCAGTACTTC CASSQDWTGTGDEQYF
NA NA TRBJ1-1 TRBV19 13 TGTGCCAGTATGGAGCCCTTCGGGACTGAAGCTTTCTTT CASMEPFGTEAFF